This T cell receptor (beta chain) was documented in a study of shared clonotypes between healthy human individuals. Findings and caveats of the study: For naive CD4 cells, 4.5% to 6.5% of clonotypes were shared across a handful of donors.

The donors were all Caucasian adults (living in Nashville, Tennessee). To note about this clone: The target antigen is unknown.

CDR3 length equals 16 residues. From germline, CDR1 is SGHNT and CDR2 YYREEE (reference sequence). V was clipped by 4 bases and J by 0 bases; unmatched bases: 9. Sequencing was at deep level. The protocol was immunoSEQ multiplex PCR, while the TCRdb copy is restricted to in-frame clones and leaves out a portion. This sample has around 1.6 million clones, with 95% to 99% found just once. This TCR came from a man younger than 40 in good health. The rearrangement joins TRBV5-4 to TRBJ2-7; 8 bases fit TRBD2. The sequenced sample consisted of naive CD4+ T cells sorted from blood. Subset indicated: CD45RA+ positively selected. CDR3 protein: CASSPTGTRSSYEQYF. CDR3 nucleotides: TGTGCCAGCAGCCCGACCGGGACTAGAAGCTCCTACGAGCAGTACTTC.